The present T cell receptor beta chain was sequenced within a study of PD-1 blockade in classical Hodgkin lymphoma. Noted time point: cycle 4 day 1 (C4D1), after more than five weeks of nivolumab. Each of the patients experienced relapse following autologous stem cell transplantation, and their brentuximab vedotin exposure differed. Complete response, partial response or progressive disease constituted the best response categories observed. Study-wide findings and caveats: There was a significant rise in CD4+ TCR diversity by C4D1, with no such rise for CD8+.

A word on this clone: What it binds is not known.

Germline V gene data show CDR1 as LNHDA and CDR2 as SQIVND (reference sequence). This CDR3 spans 14 amino acids. Trimming cost V 7 bases and J 3 bases, with 15 bases left between them. Clones were sequenced by immunoSEQ multiplex PCR, and TCRdb holds only the in-frame ones, with some missing. Of 20,000 to 25,000 clones listed, about three quarters are singletons. V gene TRBV19 combines with J gene TRBJ1-2; the D is unclear. This specimen consisted of peripheral blood mononuclear cells (PBMCs), obtained before the fourth cycle of nivolumab. The TCR comes from a human donor with classical Hodgkin lymphoma. CDR3 DNA: TGTGCCAGTATGGGAGCGGGTTGGTACTATGGCTACACCTTC. It encodes CASMGAGWYYGYTF. Using reference TRBV19 and TRBJ1-2 for the parts outside the CDR3, the full variable domain is DGGITQSPKYLFRKEGQNVTLSCEQNLNHDAMYWYRQDPGQGLRLIYYSQIVNDFQKGDIAEGYSVSREKKESFPLTVTSAQKNPTAFYLCASMGAGWYYGYTFGSGTRLTVV.